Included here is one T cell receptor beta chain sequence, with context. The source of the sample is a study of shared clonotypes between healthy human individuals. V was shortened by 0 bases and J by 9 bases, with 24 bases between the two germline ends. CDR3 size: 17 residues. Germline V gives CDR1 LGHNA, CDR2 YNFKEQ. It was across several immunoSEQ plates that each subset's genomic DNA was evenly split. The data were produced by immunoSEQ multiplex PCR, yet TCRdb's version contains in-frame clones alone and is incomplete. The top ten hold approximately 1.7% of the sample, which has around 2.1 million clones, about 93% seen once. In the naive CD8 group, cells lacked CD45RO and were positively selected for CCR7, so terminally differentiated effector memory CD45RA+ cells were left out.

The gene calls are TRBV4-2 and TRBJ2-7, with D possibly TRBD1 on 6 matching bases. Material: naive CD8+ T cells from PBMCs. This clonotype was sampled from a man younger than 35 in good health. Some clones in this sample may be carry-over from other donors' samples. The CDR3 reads CASSQDGEQGIQGGQYF. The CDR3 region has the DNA TGTGCCAGCAGCCAAGACGGGGAGCAGGGGATACAAGGCGGGCAGTACTTC.